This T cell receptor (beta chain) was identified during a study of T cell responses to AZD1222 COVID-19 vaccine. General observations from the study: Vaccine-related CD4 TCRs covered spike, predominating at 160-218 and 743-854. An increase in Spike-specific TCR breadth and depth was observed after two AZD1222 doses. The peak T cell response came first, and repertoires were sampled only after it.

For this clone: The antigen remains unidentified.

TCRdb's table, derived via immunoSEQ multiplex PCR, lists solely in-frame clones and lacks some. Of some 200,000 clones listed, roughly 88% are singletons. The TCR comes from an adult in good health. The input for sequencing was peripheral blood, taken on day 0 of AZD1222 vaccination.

CDR3: CASRVSGALGYGYTF. CDR3 bases: TGTGCCAGCAGAGTATCGGGAGCTTTGGGCTATGGCTACACCTTC. The chain carries TRBV28 and TRBJ1-2; D gene unclear. The CDR3 is 15 amino acids. V dropped 6 bases and J dropped 4 bases, with 18 bases sitting between them. Germline loops: CDR1 MDHEN, CDR2 SYDVKM.